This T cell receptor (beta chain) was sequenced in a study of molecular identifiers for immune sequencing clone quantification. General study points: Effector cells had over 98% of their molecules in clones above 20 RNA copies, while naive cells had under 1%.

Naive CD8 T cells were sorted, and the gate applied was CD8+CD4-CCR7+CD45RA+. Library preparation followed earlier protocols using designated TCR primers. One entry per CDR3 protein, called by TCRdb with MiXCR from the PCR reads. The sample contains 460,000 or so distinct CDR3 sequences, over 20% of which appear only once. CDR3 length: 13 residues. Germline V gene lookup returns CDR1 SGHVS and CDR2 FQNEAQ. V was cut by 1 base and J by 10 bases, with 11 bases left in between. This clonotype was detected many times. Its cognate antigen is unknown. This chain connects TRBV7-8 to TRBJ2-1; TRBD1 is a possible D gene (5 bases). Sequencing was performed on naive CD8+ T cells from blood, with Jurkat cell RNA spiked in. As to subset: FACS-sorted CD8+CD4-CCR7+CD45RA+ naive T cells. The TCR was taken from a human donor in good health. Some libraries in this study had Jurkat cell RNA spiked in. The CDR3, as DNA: TGTGCCAGCAGCTTAGGACAGTTCTCGGAGCAGTTCTTC. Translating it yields CASSLGQFSEQFF. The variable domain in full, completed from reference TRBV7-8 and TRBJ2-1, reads GAGVSQSPRYKVAKRGQDVALRCDPISGHVSLFWYQQALGQGPEFLTYFQNEAQLDKSGLPSDRFFAERPEGSVSTLKIQRTQQEDSAVYLCASSLGQFSEQFFGPGTRLTVL.